A single sample gave rise to the 30 T cell receptor beta chains below, sequenced in a study of blood T cells in healthy people across ages. With a J-beta primer mix and a sample-barcoded 5' primer, a second PCR ran roughly 6 to 11 cycles. TCRdb re-analysed the 5' RACE reads in MiXCR, keeping a single row per CDR3 protein. The sample yields approximately 850,000 distinct CDR3 sequences, approximately 44% seen once. Sequenced: blood. The receptors were sampled from a man in his fifties or sixties in good health.

The chain joins TRBV3-1 to TRBJ2-7; 8 nucleotides align to TRBD2. The V and J ends lost 4 bases and 1 base, in that order; junction bases with no gene match: 3. CDR3 size: 14 residues. CDR1 and CDR2 (germline): LGHDT, YNNKEL (reference sequence). CDR3 in amino acids: CASSRQRGSYEQYF. CDR3 nucleotide sequence: TGTGCCAGCAGCCGACAGCGGGGGTCCTACGAGCAGTACTTC.

The chain has TRBV29-1 and TRBJ1-1; 7 nucleotides align to TRBD1. Germline CDR1 is SQVTM and CDR2 is ANQGSEA. J was trimmed by 3 bases and V by 6 bases; bases with no gene match: 10. This CDR3 comprises 14 residues. In nucleotides, the CDR3 is TGCAGCGTCCTGGGGACAGAGACCTACACTGAAGCTTTCTTT. Its protein product is CSVLGTETYTEAFF.

This clonotype was recorded only once. One end of the junction is discordant with germline, which a read error may explain. The chain has TRBV7-7 and TRBJ2-5; 8 nucleotides match TRBD1. Germline CDR1 SSHAT, CDR2 FNYEAQ (reference sequence). This CDR3 contains 15 residues. The CDR3 loop reads CASSRQGLPQETQYF. CDR3 in DNA: TGTGCTAGCAGCCGACAGGGGCTCCCCCAAGAGACCCAGTACTTC. The full variable domain, rest sourced from reference TRBV7-7 and TRBJ2-5, is GAGVSQSPRYKVTKRGQDVTLRCDPISSHATLYWYQQALGQGPEFLTYFNYEAQPDKSGLPSDRFSAERPEGSISTLTIQRTEQRDSAMYRCASSRQGLPQETQYFGPGTRLLVL.

Notes on this clonotype: This could be a read error, since a much larger clone is one nucleotide away. The rearrangement links TRBV29-1 to TRBJ2-1; D is perhaps TRBD1 (6 bases). The J call may be incorrect, as the DNA end agrees better with TRBJ2-7. The CDR3 is 13 amino acids. Germline lookup yields CDR1 SQVTM and CDR2 ANQGSEA. Here the CDR3 reads CSVTGYYGNEQYF. The CDR3 coding sequence is TGCAGCGTTACAGGGTATTACGGCAATGAGCAGTACTTC.

The V and J genes are TRBV9 and TRBJ1-4; 7 nucleotides match TRBD1. The V and J ends lost 3 bases and 7 bases, in that order; junction bases with no gene match: 9. This CDR3 comprises 15 residues. CDR1 is SGDLS, CDR2 YYNGEE, per germline. CDR3 residues: CASSAEGRGAEKLFF. CDR3 DNA: TGTGCCAGCAGCGCAGAGGGCAGGGGGGCTGAAAAACTGTTTTTT. Full variable domain (remainder filled in from reference TRBV9 and TRBJ1-4): DSGVTQTPKHLITATGQRVTLRCSPRSGDLSVYWYQQSLDQGLQFLIQYYNGEERAKGNILERFSAQQFPDLHSELNLSSLELGDSALYFCASSAEGRGAEKLFFGSGTQLSVL.

This chain uses TRBV28 with TRBJ1-2; weak D call: TRBD1 (5 bases). The germline V gene has CDR1 MDHEN and CDR2 SYDVKM. The CDR3 covers 13 residues. With 6 bases removed from V and 1 base from J, the gap between germline ends came to 9 bases. The CDR3 reads CASRRGVNYGYTF. In DNA form, the CDR3 reads TGTGCCAGCAGAAGAGGGGTTAACTATGGCTACACCTTC.

This clonotype was seen once. V is TRBV5-1 and J is TRBJ1-4, with a weak D call TRBD1 (5 bases). V lost 3 bases to trimming and J lost 4 bases, with 16 bases between them. Germline V CDR1 and CDR2: SGHRS, YFSETQ. The CDR3 is 16 amino acids. CDR3 sequence: CASSYRLRGVNEKLFF. The CDR3 region has the DNA TGCGCCAGCAGCTACAGGCTGAGGGGCGTTAATGAAAAACTGTTTTTT.

The chain recombines TRBV12-3 or TRBV12-4 with TRBJ2-7; TRBD1 or TRBD2 may be the D gene (5 bases each). The V end lost 4 bases, the J end lost 7 bases, and 14 bases lay between the germline ends. The CDR3 is 13 amino acids. The CDR3 sequence is CASSSWDHNEQYF. The CDR3 nucleotides are TGTGCCAGCAGTTCCTGGGACCACAATGAGCAGTACTTC.

This clonotype was picked up a small number of times. The chain links TRBV4-1 to TRBJ2-5, with no clear D. The CDR3 has 13 residues. V gave up 0 bases and J gave up 11 bases, with 13 bases separating them. CDR1 is MGHRA, CDR2 YSYEKL, per germline. This chain's CDR3 is CASSQERWAEQYF. The CDR3 DNA reads as TGCGCCAGCAGCCAAGAGCGGTGGGCAGAGCAGTACTTC.

This clonotype was observed a handful of times. For the CDR3, the DNA is TGCGCCAGCAGCCCGCAGGGAATGGCACCCCTCCACTTT. Its translation: CASSPQGMAPLHF. The chain combines TRBV4-3 with TRBJ1-6, with TRBD1 as a possible D gene (5 bases). The germline V gene has CDR1 LGHNA and CDR2 YSLEER. V lost 4 bases, J lost 11 bases, and 12 bases lay in between. The CDR3 runs 13 residues.

This clonotype appeared a few times. The rearrangement links TRBV5-1 to TRBJ2-7; 8 bases align to TRBD1. The CDR3 is 16 residues long. The V and J ends lost 0 bases and 5 bases, in that order; junction bases with no gene match: 10. Germline assignment: CDR1 SGHRS and CDR2 YFSETQ. The CDR3 here is CASSLAAGGAFHEQYF. As DNA, the CDR3 is TGCGCCAGCAGCTTGGCTGCAGGGGGCGCCTTCCACGAGCAGTACTTC.

The V call is TRBV5-6, the J call TRBJ1-1; D is uncertain. The ends were cut back, 0 bases at V and 6 bases at J, with 6 bases in the middle. Germline V gives CDR1 SGHDT, CDR2 YYEEEE. The CDR3 extends over 12 amino acids. In DNA form, the CDR3 reads TGTGCCAGCAGCTTGGGATTTGCTGAAGCTTTCTTT. Protein product: CASSLGFAEAFF. Full variable domain (rest looked up from reference TRBV5-6 and TRBJ1-1): DAGVTQSPTHLIKTRGQQVTLRCSPKSGHDTVSWYQQALGQGPQFIFQYYEEEERQRGNFPDRFSGHQFPNYSSELNVNALLLGDSALYLCASSLGFAEAFFGQGTRLTVV.

This clonotype came up a few times. The genes are TRBV13 and TRBJ2-4, with D tentatively TRBD1 (6 bases). The better agreement between TRBJ2-7 and the DNA end casts doubt on the J call. The CDR3 is 15 amino acids. Looked up from germline, CDR1 is PRHDT and CDR2 is FYEKMQ (reference sequence). CDR3 DNA: TGTGCCAGCAGCTCACTTAAGGGGGAGTCACGCGAGCAGTACTTC. Residues: CASSSLKGESREQYF.

The chain links TRBV15 to TRBJ1-5; D ambiguous. V dropped 0 bases and J dropped 3 bases, with 9 bases sitting between them. The germline V gene encodes CDR1 LNHNV and CDR2 YYDKDF (reference sequence). CDR3 length: 15 residues. The CDR3 region is CATSRDPGFNQPQHF. Here the CDR3 DNA reads TGTGCCACCAGCAGAGATCCGGGTTTCAATCAGCCCCAGCATTTT.

The V call is TRBV10-3, the J call TRBJ1-1; 12 bases match TRBD1. The CDR3 runs to 15 residues. Germline CDR1 ENHRY, CDR2 SYGVKD. The V segment lost 10 bases and the J segment 9 bases; nucleotides outside the gene matches: 15. CDR3 nucleotide sequence: TGTGCCACGGGGACAGGGGGCAGTCCGTTCACCAAAGCTTTCTTT. Protein product: CATGTGGSPFTKAFF.

The chain combines TRBV28 with TRBJ2-5; TRBD2 is a possible D gene (7 bases). The ends were cut back, 6 bases at V and 6 bases at J, with 20 bases in the middle. The CDR3 consists of 15 residues. From germline, CDR1 is MDHEN and CDR2 SYDVKM. The CDR3 reads CASREGGTTGQTQYF. The CDR3 DNA reads TGTGCCAGCAGAGAAGGGGGGACTACTGGTCAGACCCAGTACTTC.

This sequence joins TRBV10-2 and TRBJ2-1; 14 bases line up with TRBD2. Losses at the gene ends were 4 bases for V and 7 bases for J; bases not matched to a gene: 12. The CDR3 contains 18 residues. The germline gives CDR1 WSHSY, CDR2 SAAADI. The CDR3 nucleotides read TGCGCCAGCAGTGGACTAGCGGGGGGGCCCCAGACCCGAAATGAGCAGTTCTTC. It translates to CASSGLAGGPQTRNEQFF.

The rearrangement uses TRBV6-1 and TRBJ2-7, with TRBD1 as a possible D gene (6 bases). V lost 4 bases and J 2 bases, leaving 18 bases between the germline ends. The length of the CDR3 is 16 residues. The V gene's germline CDR1 is MNHNS and CDR2 SASEGT. Written as DNA, the CDR3 is TGTGCCAGCAGTGGTAACAGGGATGCCTTCCCCTACGAGCAGTACTTC. This translates into CASSGNRDAFPYEQYF.

The rearrangement links TRBV11-2 to TRBJ2-1; 7 bases map to TRBD1. CDR1 and CDR2 from the germline V gene are SGHAT and FQNNGV. The CDR3 spans 16 residues. Trimming removed 3 bases from V and 9 bases from J; junction bases left unmatched: 14. The CDR3, as DNA: TGTGCCAGCAGCTTGCAGAGACAGGGCCCAGATGGTGAGCAGTTCTTC. It is translated as CASSLQRQGPDGEQFF.

The chain recombines TRBV29-1 with TRBJ1-6; D remains unclear. Germline V gene lookup returns CDR1 SQVTM and CDR2 ANQGSEA. V lost 2 bases and J 9 bases, leaving 8 bases between the germline ends. This CDR3 is built from 12 residues. The CDR3 sequence: CSVESKFSPLHF. The CDR3 DNA is TGCAGCGTTGAATCCAAGTTTTCACCCCTCCACTTT.

This sequence joins TRBV29-1 and TRBJ2-7; D not resolved. The tail of the sequence fits TRBJ2-5 better, so the J call may be wrong. The germline CDR1 and CDR2 sequences are SQVTM and ANQGSEA. The CDR3 loop spans 14 amino acids. This CDR3 is CSVEDPGGRETQYF. Written as DNA, the CDR3 is TGCAGCGTTGAAGATCCTGGCGGCCGAGAGACCCAGTACTTC.

This clonotype was recorded only once. DNA for the CDR3: TGCAGCGTTTCTACAGGGGGCACAGATACGCAGTATTTT. It is translated as CSVSTGGTDTQYF. V is TRBV29-1 and J is TRBJ2-3; 7 positions agree with TRBD1. The V and J ends lost 5 bases and 1 base, in that order; junction bases with no gene match: 3. From germline, CDR1 is SQVTM and CDR2 ANQGSEA. There are 13 residues in the CDR3.

This clonotype showed up just a few times. V is TRBV12-3 or TRBV12-4 and J is TRBJ1-6; D not resolved. CDR3 length equals 15 residues. Trimming removed 2 bases at V and 6 bases at J, with 11 bases between. The CDR3 is CASSLSGSSNSPLHF. CDR3 DNA: TGTGCCAGCAGTTTAAGCGGCAGCTCTAATTCACCCCTCCACTTT.

This rearrangement joins TRBV5-5 to TRBJ1-1; 7 nucleotides align to TRBD1. J was trimmed by 7 bases and V by 2 bases; bases with no gene match: 5. The germline V gene has CDR1 SGHKS and CDR2 YYEKEE (reference sequence). CDR3 length: 13 residues. The CDR3 is CASSFEGGFEAFF. The CDR3 DNA is TGTGCCAGCAGCTTTGAAGGGGGCTTTGAAGCTTTCTTT.

This clonotype has a handful of counts. The rearrangement joins TRBV3-1 to TRBJ2-1; D perhaps matches TRBD2 (5 bases). Trimming cost V 0 bases and J 10 bases, with 7 bases left between them. The CDR3 is 12 amino acids. Germline lookup yields CDR1 LGHDT and CDR2 YNNKEL (reference sequence). The CDR3 DNA follows: TGTGCCAGCAGCCAAGAGGCGGGCGAGCAGTTCTTC. Amino acid sequence: CASSQEAGEQFF.

The genes are TRBV20-1 and TRBJ2-3, with TRBD2 matching 9 bases. The CDR3 has 15 amino acids. The V gene end was trimmed by 6 bases and the J gene end by 4 bases; junction bases not matched to a gene: 11. The germline V gene has CDR1 DFQATT and CDR2 SNEGSKA (reference sequence). The CDR3, as DNA: TGCAGTGCCGAAAGGGGCGGGGGGGCAGCAGATACGCAGTATTTT. This translates into CSAERGGGAADTQYF.

The chain employs TRBV7-2 and TRBJ2-5; 11 bases are shared with TRBD2. The germline CDR1 and CDR2 sequences are SGHTA and FQGNSA. V lost 1 base to trimming and J lost 11 bases; unmatched junction nucleotides: 12. This CDR3 comprises 16 residues. The chain's CDR3 is CASSLVFSGGANEQYF. The DNA for the CDR3 is TGTGCCAGCAGCTTAGTTTTTAGCGGGGGGGCCAATGAGCAGTACTTC. Using reference TRBV7-2 and TRBJ2-5 for the parts outside the CDR3, the full variable domain is GAGVSQSPSNKVTEKGKDVELRCDPISGHTALYWYRQSLGQGLEFLIYFQGNSAPDKSGLPSDRFSAERTGGSVSTLTIQRTQQEDSAVYLCASSLVFSGGANEQYFGPGTRLLVL.

In its sample, this clonotype was seen many times. The chain uses TRBV7-2 and TRBJ2-7; D is ambiguous. Germline V gene lookup returns CDR1 SGHTA and CDR2 FQGNSA. The CDR3 runs to 11 residues. V was shortened by 0 bases and J by 6 bases, with 3 bases between the two germline ends. CDR3 DNA sequence: TGTGCCAGCAGCTTAGCCCGCGAGCAGTACTTC. Its protein is CASSLAREQYF.

This clonotype was counted many times. The V gene is TRBV5-1, the J gene TRBJ2-1; the D call may be TRBD1 or TRBD2 (6 bases each). This CDR3 has 14 amino acids. Per germline, CDR1 SGHRS and CDR2 YFSETQ. The V end lost 4 bases, the J end lost 8 bases, and 16 bases lay between the germline ends. Here the CDR3 reads CASSPRGRIDEQFF. Written as DNA, the CDR3 is TGCGCCAGCAGCCCACGGGGGCGCATCGATGAGCAGTTCTTC.

Worth noting for this clonotype: One end of the junction fails to match germline, which may point to a read error. J is TRBJ1-6 and V is TRBV25-1; D is unresolved. Germline assignment: CDR1 MGHDK and CDR2 SYGVNS. The CDR3 extends over 12 amino acids. CDR3 sequence (DNA): TGTGCCAGTAGTGAATTGCGCTCACCCCTCCACTTT. Translating it yields CASSELRSPLHF.